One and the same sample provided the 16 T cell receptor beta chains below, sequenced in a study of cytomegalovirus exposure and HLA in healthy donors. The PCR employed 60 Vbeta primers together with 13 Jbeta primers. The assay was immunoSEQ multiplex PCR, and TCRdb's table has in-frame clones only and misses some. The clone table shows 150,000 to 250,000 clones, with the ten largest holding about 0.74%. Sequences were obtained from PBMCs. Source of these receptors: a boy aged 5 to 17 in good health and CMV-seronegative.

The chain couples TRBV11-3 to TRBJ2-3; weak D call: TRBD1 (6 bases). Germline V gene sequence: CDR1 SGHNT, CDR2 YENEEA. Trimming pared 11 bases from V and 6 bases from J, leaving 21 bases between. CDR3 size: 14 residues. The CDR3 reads CASQSGASGDTQYF. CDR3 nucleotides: TGTGCCTCCCAATCAGGGGCCTCAGGGGATACGCAGTATTTT.

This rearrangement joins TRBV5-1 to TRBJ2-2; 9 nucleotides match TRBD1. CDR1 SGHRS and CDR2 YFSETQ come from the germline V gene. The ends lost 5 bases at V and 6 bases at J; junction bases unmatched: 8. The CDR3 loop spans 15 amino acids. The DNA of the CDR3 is TGCGCCAGCAGGACCGGGACAGGGCCTCCCGGGGAGCTGTTTTTT. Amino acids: CASRTGTGPPGELFF.

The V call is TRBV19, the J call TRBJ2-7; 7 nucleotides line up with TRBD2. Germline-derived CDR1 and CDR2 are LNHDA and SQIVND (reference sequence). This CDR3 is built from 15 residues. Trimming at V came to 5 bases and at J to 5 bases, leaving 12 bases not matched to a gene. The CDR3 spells CASSRDSGTKDEQYF. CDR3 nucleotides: TGTGCCAGTAGTCGCGACTCCGGGACTAAGGACGAGCAGTACTTC. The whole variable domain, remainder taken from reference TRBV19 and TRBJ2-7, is DGGITQSPKYLFRKEGQNVTLSCEQNLNHDAMYWYRQDPGQGLRLIYYSQIVNDFQKGDIAEGYSVSREKKESFPLTVTSAQKNPTAFYLCASSRDSGTKDEQYFGPGTRLTVT.

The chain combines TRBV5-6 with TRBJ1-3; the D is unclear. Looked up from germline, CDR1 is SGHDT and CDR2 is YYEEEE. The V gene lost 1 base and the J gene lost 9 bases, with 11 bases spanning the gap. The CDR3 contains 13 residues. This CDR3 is CASSLLSAGTIYF. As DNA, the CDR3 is TGTGCCAGCAGCTTGCTCAGCGCCGGCACCATATATTTT.

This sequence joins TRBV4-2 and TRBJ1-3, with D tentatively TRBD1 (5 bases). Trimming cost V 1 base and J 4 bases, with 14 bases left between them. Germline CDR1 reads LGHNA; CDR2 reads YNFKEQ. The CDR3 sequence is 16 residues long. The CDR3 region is CASSQGDSEPGNTIYF. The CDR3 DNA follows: TGTGCCAGCAGCCAAGGGGACTCGGAGCCGGGAAACACCATATATTTT.

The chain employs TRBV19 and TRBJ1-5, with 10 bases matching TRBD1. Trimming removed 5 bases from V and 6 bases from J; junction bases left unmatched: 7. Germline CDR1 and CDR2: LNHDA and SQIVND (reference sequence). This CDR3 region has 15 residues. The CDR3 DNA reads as TGTGCCAGTAGTGCCTGGACAGGGGGAGGTCAGCCCCAGCATTTT. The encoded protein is CASSAWTGGGQPQHF.

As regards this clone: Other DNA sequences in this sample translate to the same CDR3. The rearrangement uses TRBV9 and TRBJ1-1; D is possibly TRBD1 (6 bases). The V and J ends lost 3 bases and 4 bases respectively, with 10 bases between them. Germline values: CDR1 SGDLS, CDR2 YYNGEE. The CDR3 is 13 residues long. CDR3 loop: CASSGGLVTEAFF. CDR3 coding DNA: TGTGCCAGCAGCGGGGGGCTGGTCACTGAAGCTTTCTTT.

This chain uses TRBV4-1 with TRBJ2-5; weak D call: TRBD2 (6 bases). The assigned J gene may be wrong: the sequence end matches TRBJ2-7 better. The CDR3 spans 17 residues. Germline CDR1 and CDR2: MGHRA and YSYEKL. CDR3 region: CASSPKTIRERNYEQYF. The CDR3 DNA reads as TGCGCCAGCAGCCCCAAAACAATCCGGGAGCGGAACTACGAGCAGTACTTC.

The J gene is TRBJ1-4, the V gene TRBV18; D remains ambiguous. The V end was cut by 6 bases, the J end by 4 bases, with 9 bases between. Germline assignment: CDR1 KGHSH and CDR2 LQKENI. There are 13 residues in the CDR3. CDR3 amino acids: CASSAVDNEKLFF. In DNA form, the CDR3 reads TGTGCCAGCTCGGCGGTCGATAATGAAAAACTGTTTTTT.

CDR3 protein: CASSQEERLGTGVNYGYTF. CDR3 DNA: TGTGCCAGCAGCCAAGAAGAAAGGTTAGGGACAGGAGTAAACTATGGCTACACCTTC. This chain links TRBV4-2 with TRBJ1-2; TRBD1 matches at 8 bases. The CDR3 is made up of 19 amino acids. Germline V gene lookup returns CDR1 LGHNA and CDR2 YNFKEQ. Trimming at V came to 0 bases and at J to 2 bases, leaving 14 bases not matched to a gene.

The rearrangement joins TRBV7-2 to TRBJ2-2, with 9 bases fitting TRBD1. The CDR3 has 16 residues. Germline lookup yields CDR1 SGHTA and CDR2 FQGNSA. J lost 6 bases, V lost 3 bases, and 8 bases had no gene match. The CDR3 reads CASSLTGTGTSGELFF. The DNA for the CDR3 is TGTGCCAGCAGCTTGACCGGGACAGGGACATCCGGGGAGCTGTTTTTT.

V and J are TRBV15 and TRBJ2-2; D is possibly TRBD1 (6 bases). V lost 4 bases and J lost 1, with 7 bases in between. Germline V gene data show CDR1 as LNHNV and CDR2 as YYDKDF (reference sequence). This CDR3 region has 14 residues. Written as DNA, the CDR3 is TGTGCCACCAGCACACAGGGGAACACCGGGGAGCTGTTTTTT. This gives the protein CATSTQGNTGELFF.

The CDR3 DNA follows: TGCGCCAGCGGTCGGCTAGCGGCTGTCCAAGAGACCCAGTACTTC. It encodes CASGRLAAVQETQYF. The V call is TRBV4-1, the J call TRBJ2-5; 7 bases fit TRBD2. The CDR3 length is 15 residues. The V gene's germline CDR1 is MGHRA and CDR2 YSYEKL. The trim removed 8 bases at V and 1 base at J, leaving 10 bases unmatched.

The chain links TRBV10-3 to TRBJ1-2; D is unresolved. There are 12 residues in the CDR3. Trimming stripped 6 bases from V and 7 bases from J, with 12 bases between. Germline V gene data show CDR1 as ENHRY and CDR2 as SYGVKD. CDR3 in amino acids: CAIRALSGGYTF. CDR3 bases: TGTGCCATCAGGGCCCTATCGGGTGGCTACACCTTC.

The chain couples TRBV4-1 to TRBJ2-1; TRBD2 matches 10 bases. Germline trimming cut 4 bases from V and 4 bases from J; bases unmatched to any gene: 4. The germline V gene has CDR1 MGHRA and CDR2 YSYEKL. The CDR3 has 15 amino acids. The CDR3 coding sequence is TGCGCCAGCAGCCCGATGGGACTAGCGTACAATGAGCAGTTCTTC. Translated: CASSPMGLAYNEQFF.

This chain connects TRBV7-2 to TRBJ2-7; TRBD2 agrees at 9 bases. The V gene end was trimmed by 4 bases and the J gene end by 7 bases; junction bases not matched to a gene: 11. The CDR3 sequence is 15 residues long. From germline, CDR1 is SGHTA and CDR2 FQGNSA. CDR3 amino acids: CASSSLAGTSGEQYF. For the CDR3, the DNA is TGTGCCAGCAGCTCGCTAGCGGGGACCTCCGGAGAGCAGTACTTC.